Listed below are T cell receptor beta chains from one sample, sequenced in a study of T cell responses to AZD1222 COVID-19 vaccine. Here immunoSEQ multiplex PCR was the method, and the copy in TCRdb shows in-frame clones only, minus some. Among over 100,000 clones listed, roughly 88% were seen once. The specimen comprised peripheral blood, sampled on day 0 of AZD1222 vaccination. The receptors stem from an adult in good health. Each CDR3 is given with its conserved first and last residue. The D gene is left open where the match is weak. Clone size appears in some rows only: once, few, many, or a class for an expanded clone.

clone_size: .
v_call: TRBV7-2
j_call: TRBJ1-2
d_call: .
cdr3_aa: CASSLQRHTNYGYTF
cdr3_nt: TGTGCCAGCAGCTTACAAAGGCATACTAACTATGGCTACACCTTC

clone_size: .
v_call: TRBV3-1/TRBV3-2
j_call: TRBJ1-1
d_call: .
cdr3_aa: CASSPGLNTEAFF
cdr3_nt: TGTGCCAGCAGCCCGGGTCTTAACACTGAAGCTTTCTTT

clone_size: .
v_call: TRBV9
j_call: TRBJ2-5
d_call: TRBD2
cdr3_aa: CASSVSSGVQETQYF
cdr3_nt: TGTGCCAGCAGCGTATCTAGCGGGGTCCAAGAGACCCAGTACTTC

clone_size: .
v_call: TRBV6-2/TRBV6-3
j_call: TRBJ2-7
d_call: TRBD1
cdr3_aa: CASSIPGQKSYEQYF
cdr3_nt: TGTGCCAGCAGTATTCCGGGACAGAAGTCCTACGAGCAGTACTTC

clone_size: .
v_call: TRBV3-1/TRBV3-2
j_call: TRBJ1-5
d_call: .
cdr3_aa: CASSLFGSNQPQHF
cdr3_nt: TGTGCCAGCAGCCTCTTTGGTAGCAATCAGCCCCAGCATTTT

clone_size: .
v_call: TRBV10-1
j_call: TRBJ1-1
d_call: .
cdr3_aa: CASSESLAPRAEAFF
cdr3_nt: TGCGCCAGCAGTGAGTCCCTAGCACCCAGGGCTGAAGCTTTCTTT

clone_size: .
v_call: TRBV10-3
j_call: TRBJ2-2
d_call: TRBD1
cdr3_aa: CAIRDRETGELFF
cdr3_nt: TGTGCCATCAGAGACAGGGAGACCGGGGAGCTGTTTTTT

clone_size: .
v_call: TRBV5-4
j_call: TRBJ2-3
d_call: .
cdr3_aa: CASSLRGFTQYF
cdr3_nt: TGTGCCAGCAGCTTGCGCGGGTTTACGCAGTATTTT

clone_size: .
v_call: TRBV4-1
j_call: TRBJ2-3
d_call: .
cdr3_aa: CASSQEAGGGTDTQYF
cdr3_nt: TGCGCCAGCAGCCAAGAAGCAGGAGGGGGCACAGATACGCAGTATTTT

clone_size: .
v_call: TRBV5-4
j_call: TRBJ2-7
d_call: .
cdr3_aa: CASSLEGRRGWEQYF
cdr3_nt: TGTGCCAGCAGCTTGGAGGGACGCCGGGGGTGGGAGCAGTACTTC

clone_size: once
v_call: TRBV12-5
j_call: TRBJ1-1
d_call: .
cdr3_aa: CASGSQILGKPQDKNTEAFF
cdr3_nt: TGTGCTAGTGGCTCCCAGATCCTCGGCAAACCCCAAGACAAGAACACTGAAGCTTTCTTT

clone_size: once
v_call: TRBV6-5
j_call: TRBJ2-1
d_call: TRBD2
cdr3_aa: CASGTSGGRYNEQFF
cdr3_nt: TGTGCCAGCGGGACTAGCGGGGGGAGGTACAATGAGCAGTTCTTC

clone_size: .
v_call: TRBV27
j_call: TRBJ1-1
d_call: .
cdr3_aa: CASTPLGGVSYTAFF
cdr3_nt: TGTGCCAGCACCCCACTTGGGGGGGTTAGTTATACGGCTTTCTTT

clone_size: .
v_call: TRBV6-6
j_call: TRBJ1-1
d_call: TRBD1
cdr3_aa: CASSSPTGANTEAFF
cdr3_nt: TGTGCCAGCAGTTCCCCGACAGGGGCGAACACTGAAGCTTTCTTT